This TCR beta chain was sequenced during a study of T-cell reconstitution after alpha-beta-depleted transplantation in children. Unique molecular identifiers tagged the TCRbeta library. TCRdb re-called the PCR reads with MiXCR, one entry per CDR3 protein. Among 83,000 or so distinct CDR3 sequences listed, approximately 9.2% were seen once. This clonotype was counted ten times or more. V gave up 3 bases and J gave up 3 bases, with 14 bases separating them. CDR3 length equals 15 residues. Per the germline V gene, CDR1 is LNHNV and CDR2 is YYDKDF (reference sequence). The source material was PBMCs from the stem cell graft donor, sampled from the stem cell graft. The sequence was collected from a human donor who donated a stem cell graft to a child with congenital amegakaryocytic thrombocytopenia. V gene TRBV15 combines with J gene TRBJ1-2, with D possibly being TRBD1 (5 bases). The CDR3 DNA sequence: TGTGCCACCAGCAGGGAGGCGAGAGGGGACTATGGCTACACCTTC. It yields the protein CATSREARGDYGYTF.